The sequence of this TCR beta chain was determined in a study of monozygotic twins with cystic fibrosis. Whole-study findings and limits: Co-twins had the most similar V usage for 13 of 16 pairs, J for 8. Monozygotic CF twins shared more identical nucleotide clonotypes than unrelated patients.

Profiling relied on immunoSEQ multiplex PCR, and the TCRdb table lists in-frame clones only, not all of them. The sample shows about 10,000 clones, over 99% of them seen only once. About this clone: Antigen: not known.

Trimming removed 1 base at V and 0 bases at J, with 8 bases between. CDR1 and CDR2 (germline): GTSNPN, SVGIG (reference sequence). CDR3 length: 14 amino acids. The gene calls are TRBV30 and TRBJ2-3; weak D call: TRBD2 (6 bases). Sequencing was carried out using blood. The receptor was derived from a young man with cystic fibrosis. The chain's CDR3 is CAWSAGGSTDTQYF. CDR3 bases: TGTGCCTGGAGTGCTGGGGGGAGCACAGATACGCAGTATTTT.